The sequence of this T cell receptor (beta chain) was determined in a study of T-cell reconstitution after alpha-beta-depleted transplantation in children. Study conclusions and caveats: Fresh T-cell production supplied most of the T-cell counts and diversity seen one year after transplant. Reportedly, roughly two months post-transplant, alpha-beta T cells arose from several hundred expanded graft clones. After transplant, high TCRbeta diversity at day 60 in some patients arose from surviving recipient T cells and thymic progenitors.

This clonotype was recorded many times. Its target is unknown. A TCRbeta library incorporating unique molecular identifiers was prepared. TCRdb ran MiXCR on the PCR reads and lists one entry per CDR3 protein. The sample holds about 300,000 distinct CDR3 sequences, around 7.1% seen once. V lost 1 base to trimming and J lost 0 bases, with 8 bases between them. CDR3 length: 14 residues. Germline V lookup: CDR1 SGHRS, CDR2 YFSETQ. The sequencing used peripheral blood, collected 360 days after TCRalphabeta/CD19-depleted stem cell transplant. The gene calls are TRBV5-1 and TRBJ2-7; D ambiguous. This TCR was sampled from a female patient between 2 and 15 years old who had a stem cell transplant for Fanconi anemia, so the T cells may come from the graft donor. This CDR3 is CASSLHTSSYEQYF. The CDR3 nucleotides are TGCGCCAGCAGCTTGCACACCTCCTCCTACGAGCAGTACTTC.